This is a list of T cell receptor beta chains from one sample in a study of T cell changes during pregnancy in multiple sclerosis. The repertoire was sequenced with immunoSEQ multiplex PCR; TCRdb's copy has only in-frame clones and lacks some. Of tens of thousands of clones listed, 80% to 95% were seen once; the top ten hold roughly 1.7%. Here the sequenced sample was peripheral blood, taken in the first trimester of pregnancy. The receptors come from a female donor in good health, enrolled as a control in a pregnancy study. CDR3s include the opening cysteine and the closing phenylalanine or tryptophan. The D gene is left open where the match is weak. The size entry is marked missing in some rows and otherwise reads once, few, many or a size class.

V gene	clone size	J gene	CDR3 length	D gene	CDR3 DNA	CDR3 protein
TRBV30	-	TRBJ2-1	15	-	TGTGCCTGGAGTGTGGAGGAAAGCTCCTACAATGAGCAGTTCTTC	CAWSVEESSYNEQFF
TRBV5-5	-	TRBJ2-1	15	TRBD1	TGTGCCAGCCACTGGGGGACAGCTAACTACAATGAGCAGTTCTTC	CASHWGTANYNEQFF
TRBV5-8	-	TRBJ1-2	15	TRBD1	TGTGCCAGCAGCTTGGGGTGGGACAGAAACTATGGCTACACCTTC	CASSLGWDRNYGYTF
TRBV7-9	-	TRBJ2-5	12	-	TGTGCCAGCAGCGTGCAGCAAGAGACCCAGTACTTC	CASSVQQETQYF
TRBV5-4	-	TRBJ2-5	12	-	TGTGCCAGCAGCCTGTACCAAGAGACCCAGTACTTC	CASSLYQETQYF
TRBV7-9	-	TRBJ2-7	14	-	TGTGCCAGCAGCTTAGATCATCGACTCTACGAGCAGTACTTC	CASSLDHRLYEQYF
TRBV5-4	-	TRBJ2-7	14	TRBD1	TGTGCCAGCAGCACCGGACAGGGCGGCTACGAGCAGTACTTC	CASSTGQGGYEQYF
TRBV5-1	-	TRBJ2-1	14	TRBD1	TGCGCCAGCAGCATTCTGACAGGGCCCCATGAGCAGTTCTTC	CASSILTGPHEQFF
TRBV15	-	TRBJ1-5	16	-	TGTGCCACCCCGATAGAGTGGGCAGGGGCAAATCAGCCCCAGCATTTT	CATPIEWAGANQPQHF
TRBV6-1	-	TRBJ1-1	18	TRBD1	TGTGCCAGCAGTGTTTCCACTTCGACAGGGATCGTGAACACTGAAGCTTTCTTT	CASSVSTSTGIVNTEAFF
TRBV19	-	TRBJ2-3	14	TRBD1	TGTGCCAGTAGTACGGACAGGAGCACAGATACGCAGTATTTT	CASSTDRSTDTQYF
TRBV4-2	-	TRBJ2-5	16	TRBD2	TGTGCCAGCAGCCATGAACTAGCGGAGTACCAAGAGACCCAGTACTTC	CASSHELAEYQETQYF
TRBV7-6	-	TRBJ2-1	18	TRBD2	TGTGCCAGCAGCCCAAGGGCACTAGCGGGATCCGGGCTCAATGAGCAGTTCTTC	CASSPRALAGSGLNEQFF
TRBV4-2	once	TRBJ2-5	17	-	TGTGCCAGCAGCCAAGGGCGTGGGGGGAGCCTCCAAGAGACCCAGTACTTC	CASSQGRGGSLQETQYF
TRBV19	-	TRBJ2-7	13	TRBD2	TGTGCCAGTAGTTTCACTAGCGGGAACGAGCAGTACTTC	CASSFTSGNEQYF
TRBV5-1	-	TRBJ2-2	17	TRBD2	TGCGCCAGCAGCTTGGCCCTTGCGGGAGAGTTAACCGGGGAGCTGTTTTTT	CASSLALAGELTGELFF
TRBV5-1	-	TRBJ2-3	14	-	TGCGCCAGCAGCTTGATCGCTAGCGCAGATACGCAGTATTTT	CASSLIASADTQYF
TRBV2	-	TRBJ2-1	16	TRBD2	TGTGCCAGCAGTAAGGGACTAGCGGGAATACGCAATGAGCAGTTCTTC	CASSKGLAGIRNEQFF
TRBV7-6	-	TRBJ1-4	14	-	TGTGCCAGCAGCTCGGGGGTCGGTAATGAAAAACTGTTTTTT	CASSSGVGNEKLFF
TRBV28	once	TRBJ2-7	15	TRBD2	TGTGCCAGCAGTCCACTAGCGGAAGTACCTTACGAGCAGTACTTC	CASSPLAEVPYEQYF
TRBV6-1	-	TRBJ2-7	17	TRBD2	TGTGCCAGCAGTGGACTAGCGGGAGACCAGGACGACTACGAGCAGTACTTC	CASSGLAGDQDDYEQYF
TRBV19	-	TRBJ2-7	13	TRBD2	TGTGCCAGTAGTAATAGCGGGATTTACGAGCAGTACTTC	CASSNSGIYEQYF
TRBV6-6	-	TRBJ1-5	14	-	TGTGCCAGCAGTTACGGAGGTGAAAATCAGCCCCAGCATTTT	CASSYGGENQPQHF